This T cell receptor (beta chain) was captured by sequencing in a study of T-cell memory formation after mild COVID-19. Each CDR3 protein gets one entry after TCRdb re-called the 5' RACE reads with MiXCR. Altogether about 340,000 distinct CDR3 sequences are present, more than 20% being singletons, with the ten largest covering around 12%. The CDR3 covers 14 residues. Germline V gene lookup returns CDR1 SNHLY and CDR2 FYNNEI. V lost 7 bases, J lost 0 bases, and 10 bases lay in between. This clonotype was seen a few times. Sequencing was done on a sample of PBMCs or a T cell subset sorted from them (not recorded which). The chain is built from TRBV2 and TRBJ2-1; the D gene is possibly TRBD2 (6 bases). The receptor was derived from an adult woman who had mild COVID-19 (a few samples of this study predate the infection). Cell type and time point are not known. The CDR3 is CASKLASSYNEQFF. CDR3 sequence (DNA): TGTGCCAGCAAACTAGCCAGCTCCTACAATGAGCAGTTCTTC.